The 14 T cell receptor beta chains given below trace back to one sample, sequenced in a study of OX40 agonist ivuxolimab in advanced cancers. The table came from immunoSEQ multiplex PCR; TCRdb's copy has only in-frame clones and leaves some out. Altogether approximately 94,000 clones are present, 75% to 95% being singletons, with the ten largest covering 0.54%. This specimen was CD4+ or CD8+ T cells sorted from blood, taken in a trial of the OX40 agonist ivuxolimab. Source of these receptors: an adult with an advanced solid tumor such as melanoma, head and neck, liver or kidney cancer.

V gene TRBV4-3 combines with J gene TRBJ1-4; D not certain. The germline CDR1 and CDR2 sequences are LGHNA and YSLEER. The germline V and J ends were trimmed by 0 bases and 1 base, with 12 bases remaining between them. CDR3 length equals 17 residues. The chain's CDR3 is CASSQEISGRTNEKLFF. The CDR3 region has the DNA TGCGCCAGCAGCCAAGAAATCTCGGGCCGAACTAATGAAAAACTGTTTTTT.

This rearrangement joins TRBV7-9 to TRBJ2-5, with 7 bases fitting TRBD1. Germline CDR1 reads SEHNR; CDR2 reads FQNEAQ (reference sequence). This CDR3 is 14 amino acids long. The V and J ends lost 5 bases and 4 bases, in that order; junction bases with no gene match: 7. CDR3 DNA sequence: TGTGCCAGCAGCAACAGACAGGGCGGAGAGACCCAGTACTTC. Translated, it gives CASSNRQGGETQYF.

This chain uses TRBV5-6 with TRBJ2-1; 8 bases agree with TRBD2. The CDR3 runs to 16 residues. J lost 2 bases, V lost 0 bases, and 4 bases had no gene match. Germline V gene data show CDR1 as SGHDT and CDR2 as YYEEEE. The CDR3 region is CASSLAGGPAYNEQFF. For the CDR3, the DNA is TGTGCCAGCAGCTTGGCGGGAGGGCCCGCCTACAATGAGCAGTTCTTC. The variable domain in full, completed from reference TRBV5-6 and TRBJ2-1, reads DAGVTQSPTHLIKTRGQQVTLRCSPKSGHDTVSWYQQALGQGPQFIFQYYEEEERQRGNFPDRFSGHQFPNYSSELNVNALLLGDSALYLCASSLAGGPAYNEQFFGPGTRLTVL.

CDR3 region: CASNRDSGANVLTF. The DNA of the CDR3 is TGTGCCAGCAACCGGGACTCTGGGGCCAACGTCCTGACTTTC. V is TRBV6-6 and J is TRBJ2-6, with D perhaps matching TRBD2 (5 bases). Germline assignment: CDR1 MNHNY and CDR2 SVGAGI (reference sequence). The CDR3 runs to 14 residues. V was shortened by 7 bases and J by 0 bases, with 7 bases between the two germline ends.

The chain employs TRBV7-2 and TRBJ1-5; tentatively, D is TRBD1 (6 bases). Trimming stripped 5 bases from V and 7 bases from J, with 15 bases between. The CDR3 extends over 14 amino acids. Germline CDR1 SGHTA, CDR2 FQGNSA. The CDR3 loop reads CASSRRRGQQPQHF. Written as DNA, the CDR3 is TGTGCCAGCAGCCGGCGGCGGGGGCAGCAGCCCCAGCATTTT.

The chain couples TRBV4-1 to TRBJ1-4, with D maybe TRBD1 (6 bases). Germline V lookup: CDR1 MGHRA, CDR2 YSYEKL. The CDR3 covers 14 residues. Trimming stripped 4 bases from V and 8 bases from J, with 14 bases between. DNA for the CDR3: TGCGCCAGCAGCCCTGGGGGGGCGGTAGAAAAACTGTTTTTT. Protein: CASSPGGAVEKLFF.

The V gene is TRBV28, the J gene TRBJ2-1; 9 bases fit TRBD2. CDR3 length: 16 amino acids. Per the germline V gene, CDR1 is MDHEN and CDR2 is SYDVKM. The trim removed 5 bases at V and 3 bases at J, leaving 8 bases unmatched. The CDR3 protein is CASSRLAGALYNEQFF. In nucleotides, the CDR3 is TGTGCCAGCAGTAGGTTAGCGGGAGCCCTCTACAATGAGCAGTTCTTC.

The J gene is TRBJ2-7, the V gene TRBV2; D gene unclear. The ends were cut back, 7 bases at V and 1 base at J, with 5 bases in the middle. CDR3 size: 11 residues. CDR1 is SNHLY and CDR2 is FYNNEI in the germline V gene. The CDR3 reads CASTLSYEQYF. The CDR3 DNA sequence: TGTGCCAGCACACTATCCTACGAGCAGTACTTC. Filled out from reference TRBV2 and TRBJ2-7, the complete variable domain reads EPEVTQTPSHQVTQMGQEVILRCVPISNHLYFYWYRQILGQKVEFLVSFYNNEISEKSEIFDDQFSVERPDGSNFTLKIRSTKLEDSAMYFCASTLSYEQYFGPGTRLTVT.

The J gene is TRBJ2-7, the V gene TRBV7-2, with 14 bases matching TRBD2. J was trimmed by 7 bases and V by 1 base; bases with no gene match: 12. Germline CDR1 and CDR2: SGHTA and FQGNSA. This CDR3 region has 18 residues. CDR3 DNA: TGTGCCAGCAGCTTAGTACAGGGGGGACTAGCGGGAGCAGGAGAGCAGTACTTC. As protein: CASSLVQGGLAGAGEQYF.

The chain has TRBV5-1 and TRBJ1-1; no firm D call. CDR1 is SGHRS, CDR2 YFSETQ, per germline. V was cut by 0 bases and J by 0 bases, with 3 bases left in between. This CDR3 spans 13 amino acids. Here the CDR3 reads CASSLGVNTEAFF. For the CDR3, the DNA is TGCGCCAGCAGCTTGGGAGTGAACACTGAAGCTTTCTTT.

This clone was recorded only once. The CDR3 is CASSPPAPVEQYF. In DNA, the CDR3 is TGCGCCAGCAGCCCTCCCGCCCCGGTCGAGCAGTACTTC. The chain uses TRBV5-1 and TRBJ2-7; no clear D gene. The V end was cut by 4 bases, the J end by 6 bases, with 14 bases between. The CDR3 has 13 residues. Germline CDR1 and CDR2: SGHRS and YFSETQ.

V gene TRBV14 combines with J gene TRBJ2-2, with D perhaps assigned TRBD1 or TRBD2 (5 bases each). Trimming removed 1 base from V and 4 bases from J, with 13 bases in between. Germline CDR1 SGHDN, CDR2 FVKESK. The CDR3 consists of 16 residues. The CDR3 DNA follows: TGTGCCAGCAGCCAAGCTCGGGGTACAGGCACCGGGGAGCTGTTTTTT. Protein: CASSQARGTGTGELFF.

This clone was detected only once. V gene TRBV27 combines with J gene TRBJ1-2; D might be TRBD1 (5 bases). This CDR3 is built from 13 residues. Germline V gives CDR1 MNHEY, CDR2 SMNVEV (reference sequence). V was pared by 0 bases and J by 7 bases, with 9 bases between. The DNA of the CDR3 is TGTGCCAGCAGTTTATCGGGGGTTCGTGGCTACACCTTC. Translated: CASSLSGVRGYTF.

The chain is built from TRBV7-9 and TRBJ2-5, with 8 positions matching TRBD1. The CDR3 totals 13 residues. Germline V gene lookup returns CDR1 SEHNR and CDR2 FQNEAQ (reference sequence). V trimming: 5 bases; J trimming: 5 bases; junction bases outside the gene matches: 4. This chain's CDR3 is CASSQTGAETQYF. CDR3 bases: TGTGCCAGCAGCCAGACAGGGGCGGAGACCCAGTACTTC. The full variable domain, its missing parts supplied by reference TRBV7-9 and TRBJ2-5, is DTGVSQNPRHKITKRGQNVTFRCDPISEHNRLYWYRQTLGQGPEFLTYFQNEAQLEKSRLLSDRFSAERPKGSFSTLEIQRTEQGDSAMYLCASSQTGAETQYFGPGTRLLVL.